A selection of T cell receptor beta chains follows, all from one sample in a study of cytomegalovirus exposure and HLA in healthy donors. Here immunoSEQ multiplex PCR was the method, and the copy in TCRdb shows in-frame clones only, minus some. The sample has roughly 150,000 clones, roughly 9.8% seen once. The specimen was PBMCs. These receptors originate from a man aged 45 to 65 in good health and CMV-seronegative. The CDR3 runs from the conserved cysteine through the conserved F or W. The D gene is left open where the match is weak. Not all rows give a size; the values are once, few, many and, for expanded clones, a class.

clone_size,d_call,v_call,j_call,cdr3_aa,cdr3_nt
few,TRBD2,TRBV10-1,TRBJ2-1,CASSGSGGPYNEQFF,TGCGCCAGCAGCGGATCGGGAGGGCCCTACAATGAGCAGTTCTTC
few,TRBD2,TRBV5-1,TRBJ2-1,CATDVGLAGGQYNEQFF,TGCGCCACCGACGTTGGGCTAGCGGGAGGACAATACAATGAGCAGTTCTTC
few,.,TRBV27,TRBJ2-3,CASSQNPQSTQYF,TGTGCCAGCAGCCAGAACCCACAGAGTACGCAGTATTTT
.,TRBD1,TRBV4-1,TRBJ1-4,CASSEGQGWDEKLFF,TGCGCCAGCAGCGAGGGACAGGGGTGGGATGAAAAACTGTTTTTT
.,TRBD1,TRBV7-3,TRBJ2-7,CASSLKPGQPYEQYF,TGTGCCAGCAGCCTCAAGCCGGGACAGCCCTACGAGCAGTACTTC
.,TRBD2,TRBV18,TRBJ2-7,CASSPRRTSGDEQYF,TGTGCCAGCTCACCTCGAAGGACTAGCGGGGACGAGCAGTACTTC
few,TRBD2,TRBV7-9,TRBJ2-3,CASSFTAGGPYTQYF,TGTGCCAGCAGCTTCACAGCGGGGGGGCCCTATACGCAGTATTTT
.,.,TRBV29-1,TRBJ2-1,CSAHATDNEQFF,TGCAGCGCCCATGCGACTGATAATGAGCAGTTCTTC
few,.,TRBV6-5,TRBJ1-2,CARSQGTGYTF,TGTGCCAGAAGCCAGGGGACTGGCTACACCTTC
.,.,TRBV25-1,TRBJ2-6,CASSPKTGSEANVLTF,TGTGCCAGCTCACCTAAGACAGGCTCTGAGGCCAACGTCCTGACTTTC
.,.,TRBV27,TRBJ1-5,CASSLGLRGNQPQHF,TGTGCCAGCAGTTTAGGACTGAGGGGCAATCAGCCCCAGCATTTT
few,.,TRBV25-1,TRBJ1-6,CASSEYTGRNSPLHF,TGTGCCAGCAGTGAATATACAGGGAGAAATTCACCCCTCCACTTT
.,TRBD1,TRBV11-2,TRBJ1-2,CASSLEGTGGGSGYTF,TGTGCCAGCAGCTTAGAAGGGACAGGGGGAGGGAGTGGCTACACCTTC
.,TRBD1,TRBV19,TRBJ1-5,CATSGQGASGPQHF,TGTGCCACCTCGGGACAGGGGGCATCGGGGCCCCAGCATTTT